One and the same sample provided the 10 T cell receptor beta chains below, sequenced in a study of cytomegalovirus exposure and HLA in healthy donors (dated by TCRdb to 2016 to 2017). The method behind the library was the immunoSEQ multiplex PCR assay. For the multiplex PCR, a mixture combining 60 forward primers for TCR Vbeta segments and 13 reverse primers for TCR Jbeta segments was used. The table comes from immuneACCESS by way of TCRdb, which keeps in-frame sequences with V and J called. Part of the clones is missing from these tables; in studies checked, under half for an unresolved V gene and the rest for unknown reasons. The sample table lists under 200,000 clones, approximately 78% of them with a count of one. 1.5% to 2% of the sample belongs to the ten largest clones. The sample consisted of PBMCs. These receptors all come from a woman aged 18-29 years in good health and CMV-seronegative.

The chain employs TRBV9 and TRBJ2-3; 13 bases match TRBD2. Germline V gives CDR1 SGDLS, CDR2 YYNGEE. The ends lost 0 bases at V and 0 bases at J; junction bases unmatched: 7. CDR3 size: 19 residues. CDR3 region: CASSVVGGTSGTSTDTQYF. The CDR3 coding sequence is TGTGCCAGCAGCGTAGTCGGGGGGACTAGCGGGACTAGCACAGATACGCAGTATTTT.

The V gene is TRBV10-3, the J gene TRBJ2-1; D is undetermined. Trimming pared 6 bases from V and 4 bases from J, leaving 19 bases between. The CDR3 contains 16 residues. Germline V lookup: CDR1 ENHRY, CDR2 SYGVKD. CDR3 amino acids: CAIRTDKGDRYNEQFF. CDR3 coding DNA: TGTGCCATCAGGACCGACAAAGGCGATCGGTACAATGAGCAGTTCTTC.

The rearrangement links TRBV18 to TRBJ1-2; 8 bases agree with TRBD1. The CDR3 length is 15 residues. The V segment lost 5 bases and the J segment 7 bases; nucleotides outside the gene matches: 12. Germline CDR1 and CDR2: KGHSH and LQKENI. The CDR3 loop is CASSDNRGSGSGYTF. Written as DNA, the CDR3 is TGTGCCAGCTCAGACAACAGGGGGAGTGGAAGTGGCTACACCTTC.

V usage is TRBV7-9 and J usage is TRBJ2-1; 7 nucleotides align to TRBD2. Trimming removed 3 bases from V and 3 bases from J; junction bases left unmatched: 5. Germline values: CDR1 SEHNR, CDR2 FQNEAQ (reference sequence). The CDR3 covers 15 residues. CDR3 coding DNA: TGTGCCAGCAGCTTGTCGGGAGGCGTCTACAATGAGCAGTTCTTC. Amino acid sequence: CASSLSGGVYNEQFF.

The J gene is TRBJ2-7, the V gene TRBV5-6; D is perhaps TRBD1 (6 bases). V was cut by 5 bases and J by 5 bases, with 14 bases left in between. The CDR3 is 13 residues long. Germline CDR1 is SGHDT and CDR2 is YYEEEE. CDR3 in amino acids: CASSPTGINEQYV. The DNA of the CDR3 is TGTGCCAGCAGTCCGACAGGCATCAACGAGCAGTACGTC.

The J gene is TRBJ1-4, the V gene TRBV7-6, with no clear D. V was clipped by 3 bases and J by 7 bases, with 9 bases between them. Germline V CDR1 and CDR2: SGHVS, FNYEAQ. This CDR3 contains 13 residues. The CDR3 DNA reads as TGTGCCAGCAGCTTGCGCGAGGGTGAAAAACTGTTTTTT. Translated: CASSLREGEKLFF.

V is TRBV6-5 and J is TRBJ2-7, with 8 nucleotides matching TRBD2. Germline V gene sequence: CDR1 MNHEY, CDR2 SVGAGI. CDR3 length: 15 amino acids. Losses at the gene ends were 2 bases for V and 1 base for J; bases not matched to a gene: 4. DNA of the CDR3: TGTGCCAGCAGTTACGGTGCTAGCGGGTCCTACGAGCAGTACTTC. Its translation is CASSYGASGSYEQYF.

CDR3 amino acids: CASTSRVYTGELFF. The CDR3 DNA reads as TGTGCCAGCACCTCCCGGGTTTACACCGGGGAGCTGTTTTTT. The chain employs TRBV7-9 and TRBJ2-2; D remains unclear. The CDR3 runs 14 residues. Between the trimmed V and J ends, which lost 7 bases and 3 bases, there was a span of 12 bases. Germline loops: CDR1 SEHNR, CDR2 FQNEAQ (reference sequence). Filled out from reference TRBV7-9 and TRBJ2-2, the complete variable domain reads DTGVSQNPRHKITKRGQNVTFRCDPISEHNRLYWYRQTLGQGPEFLTYFQNEAQLEKSRLLSDRFSAERPKGSFSTLEIQRTEQGDSAMYLCASTSRVYTGELFFGEGSRLTVL.

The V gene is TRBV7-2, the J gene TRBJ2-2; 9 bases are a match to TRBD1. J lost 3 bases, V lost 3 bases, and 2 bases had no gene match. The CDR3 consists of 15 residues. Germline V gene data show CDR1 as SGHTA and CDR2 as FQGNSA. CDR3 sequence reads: CASSFGDRDTGELFF. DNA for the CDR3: TGTGCCAGCAGCTTTGGGGACAGGGACACCGGGGAGCTGTTTTTT.

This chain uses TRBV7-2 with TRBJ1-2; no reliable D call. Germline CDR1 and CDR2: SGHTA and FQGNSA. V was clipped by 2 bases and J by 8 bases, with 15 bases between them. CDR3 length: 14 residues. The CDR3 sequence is CASSLIQVGEGYTF. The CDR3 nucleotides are TGTGCCAGCAGCTTAATTCAGGTCGGGGAGGGCTACACCTTC.